The entry that follows covers one T cell receptor beta chain sequence. Sequencing used immunoSEQ multiplex PCR; TCRdb keeps in-frame clones, though not all of them. This table holds 8,000 or so clones, less than 75% found once. CDR3 size: 15 residues. The germline V gene has CDR1 MNHEY and CDR2 SVGAGI. After removal of 5 bases from V and 3 bases from J, the junction contained 6 bases not matched to a gene. This sample is part of a study of chemoradiotherapy in HPV16-positive cancers. Study-wide context: A couple of HPV16-positive patients' cells yielded candidate HPV-specific clones and common motifs.

This clonotype was sampled from a human donor with HPV-associated anogenital cancer. Sampling was conducted from a patient who underwent chemoradiotherapy. V gene TRBV6-5 combines with J gene TRBJ1-3; 8 nucleotides align to TRBD1. CDR3 in amino acids: CASSTQGAGGNTIYF. CDR3 nucleotide sequence: TGTGCCAGCAGTACTCAGGGGGCAGGTGGAAACACCATATATTTT.